This T cell receptor (beta chain) appears in the sequencing data of a study of cytomegalovirus exposure and HLA in healthy donors. Primers: 60 Vbeta forward and 13 Jbeta reverse. Measured with immunoSEQ multiplex PCR; TCRdb has only the in-frame clones, and not every one. The repertoire holds 200,000 to 250,000 clones, with about 85% as singletons. Donors showed nominal health when sampled, although they likely had unrecorded immune exposures. V gave up 4 bases and J gave up 7 bases, with 7 bases separating them. CDR1 is ENHRY and CDR2 is SYGVKD in the germline V gene. The CDR3 runs to 11 residues. This receptor was taken from a girl aged 2 to 10 in good health and CMV-seronegative. The source material was PBMCs. The J gene is TRBJ1-2, the V gene TRBV10-3, with a possible D match to TRBD1 (5 bases). CDR3 nucleotide sequence: TGTGCCATCAGTGCGGGGGGTGGCTACACCTTC. It specifies CAISAGGGYTF.